This T cell receptor (beta chain) was observed in a study of response to subunit inactivated influenza vaccine. A note on this clonotype: Its antigen remains unidentified.

Whole-study results and caveats: Each seasonal influenza vaccination recruits few new T cells, the authors suggested.

Per the germline V gene, CDR1 is SQVTM and CDR2 is ANQGSEA. CDR3 length equals 14 residues. V was shortened by 4 bases and J by 0 bases, with 10 bases between the two germline ends. Each CDR3 protein gets one entry after TCRdb re-called the RT-PCR reads with MiXCR. The data hold hundreds of thousands of distinct CDR3 sequences, with 13% to 15% observed a single time. The chain couples TRBV29-1 to TRBJ2-1; D might be TRBD2 (5 bases). This sample comprised PBMCs from blood, obtained roughly 2 weeks before vaccination. This sequence was found in a man in his forties or fifties who received an inactivated influenza vaccine. The CDR3 DNA is TGCAGCGTTGGGAGGCGGCACTCCTACAATGAGCAGTTCTTC. This codes for CSVGRRHSYNEQFF.